This entry describes one T cell receptor beta chain. There is no known antigen for this receptor. No base qualities exist here, and no much larger clone lies one base off it. Here V drops 5 bases and J drops 5 bases, and the junction holds 11 bases not matched to any gene. From the cysteine up to the phenylalanine, the CDR3 has a length of 15 residues. Kept here is only the CDR3 DNA, which spans 45 bases and is read in frame from base 1. Taken from the germline V gene, the CDR1 and CDR2 loops are MNHNS and SASEGT. This specimen comes from a study of OX40 agonist ivuxolimab in advanced cancers. Background for the entire study: Ivuxolimab was an agonistic, fully human IgG2 monoclonal antibody directed against OX40 (CD134), a costimulatory receptor. The paper reports the monotherapy dose-escalation portion (N ≈ 50 patients) of the phase I ivuxolimab trial. The point of sequencing TCRbeta in the periphery was to test whether ivuxolimab changed TCR sequence diversity and drove clonal T-cell expansion. Intravenous ivuxolimab was administered to patients every 2 weeks at six dose levels: 0.01, 0.1, 0.3, 1.5, 3 and 10 mg/kg. Prior anti-PD-1, anti-PD-L1 or anti-CTLA-4 therapy was permitted, and checkpoint inhibitors had been received by about 37% of dose-escalation patients. Among the 50 to 55 dose-escalation patients, about 19 had hepatocellular carcinoma, around 15 melanoma, 9 renal cell carcinoma and 9 head and neck cancer. Partial responses were achieved by three dose-escalation patients, of whom one had hepatocellular carcinoma and two had cutaneous melanoma. The dose-escalation cohort was 80% to 90% male with a mean age of approximately 60 years, ranging from roughly 23 to 79. Results the study describes overall, beyond this receptor: Clonal expansion of both CD4+ and CD8+ blood T cells was observed from baseline to week 6 at doses 0.1 to 3.0 mg/kg. Low levels of normalized T-cell clonal expansion were also seen in some nonresponding patients. After ivuxolimab, expanded clones were on average more numerous among CD8+ T cells than among CD4+ T cells. In the 0.1-3.0 mg/kg groups, partial responders had among the lowest normalized peripheral clonal expansion, particularly in CD8+ T cells. The antigen specificity of the peripheral T cells that underwent clonal expansion was not determined.

Genomic DNA was isolated from the sorted cells so that the TCRbeta CDR3 region could be sequenced. The immunoSEQ Assay was used for sequencing of TCRbeta CDR3 regions. TCRdb retrieved this table from immuneACCESS and kept in-frame rearrangements only. Not all clones are present; in checked studies, unresolved V genes account for under half, and no reason is known for the remainder. The sample contains about 26,000 clones, 79% of them found a single time. In total, the top ten clones hold around 33% of the sample. The trial excluded patients who had a history of autoimmune disease or who were on systemic immunosuppression. Peripheral blood for TCR sequencing was drawn from every dose cohort at baseline, at cycle 4 day 1 and at cycle 7 day 1. The samples were taken from a phase I, first-in-human, multicenter, open-label dose-escalation trial of ivuxolimab. The trial enrolled adults with locally advanced or metastatic head and neck squamous cell, hepatocellular, melanoma or renal cell carcinoma. Before TCR sequencing, CD4+ and CD8+ T cells were separately sorted from peripheral blood.

This TCR was recovered from an adult with an advanced solid tumor such as melanoma, head and neck, liver or kidney cancer. The specimen comprised CD4+ or CD8+ T cells sorted from blood, sampled in a trial of the OX40 agonist ivuxolimab. Rearrangement joined TRBV6-1 to TRBJ1-1; TRBD1 fits 7 bases in the junction. CDR3 protein: CASSLTGAGRTEAFF. At the DNA level, the sequence is TGTGCCAGCAGTCTCACAGGGGCGGGTAGGACTGAAGCTTTCTTT.